What follows is one T cell receptor beta chain and its context. This clonotype occurred a few times. What antigen it recognizes has not been identified. The record has no base qualities; no much larger clone is one base away. The sample belongs to a study of T cells after yellow fever vaccination (dated by TCRdb to between 2018 and 2021). Concerning the study at large: The SMART-Seq v4 Ultra Low Input RNA kit was used to prepare libraries from fractions with low cell numbers. Two healthy male donors, one aged 18 to 30 and one aged 30 to 40 years, made up the cohort. To track T-cell clones before and after primary and booster YFV17D yellow fever vaccination, bulk TCR alpha and beta repertoires were sequenced longitudinally. Blood samples were taken at several timepoints before and after primary and secondary immunization, and bulk PBMC replicates and cell subsets were isolated. Results the study describes overall, beyond this receptor: A small share of clonotypes was detected in both CD4 and CD8 compartments, with the overlap likely arising from convergent recombination. Only a couple of donors were included in the study, so the extent to which the findings can be generalized is limited. Most clones expanded after primary vaccination were re-detected after the booster (about 95% of CD4 and around 86% of CD8), suggesting broad memory maintenance. Computational filtering was required because FACS-sorted repertoires could contain abundant contaminating clonotypes from the bulk population. The secondary T-cell response was found to be weaker but faster than the primary response, with a peak reached on day 5 rather than on day 15.

What the treatment or condition label conveys for this sample: live attenuated yellow fever vaccine strain. At each blood-draw timepoint, two biological replicates of bulk PBMCs were collected. A standard Ficoll-Paque protocol was used to isolate PBMCs from peripheral blood. TriZol was used to extract RNA from bulk PBMCs, from CD4 and CD8 fractions, and from dextramer-positive and dextramer-negative fractions. The cysteine opens and the phenylalanine closes a CDR3 of 16 amino acids. Solely the CDR3 DNA is kept, with 48 bases framed from the first base. The V and J ends are trimmed by 3 bases and 3 bases, leaving 17 bases between them. The germline V gene (reference sequence) yields DFQATT for CDR1 and SNEGSKA for CDR2. TCR cDNA was synthesized by 5'RACE template switching, through which a universal primer site and unique molecular identifiers were introduced. Priming for cDNA synthesis came from both the TCR alpha and TCR beta constant segments. Libraries were amplified in two PCR steps, with sample barcodes and sequencing adapters added in the second step. Sequencing of the libraries was done on either Illumina HiSeq 2500 (2x100 bp) or NovaSeq (2x150 bp). The source study handled its data this way. Reads were demultiplexed and collapsed into UMI consensus sequences with MIGEC, and V(D)J alignment was performed with MiXCR. Vaccine-responding clonotypes were identified with edgeR using replicate PBMC samples, with FDR below 0.01 and a log2 fold change above 5 up to day 15 being required. Each bulk clonotype was labeled CD4 or CD8 based on which sequenced repertoire, CD4 or CD8, contained the clonotype at higher abundance. The public sequencing data were trimmed at Q25 with fastp and processed into clonotypes with MiXCR by TCRdb, which kept only in-frame beta chains. Identical CDR3 protein sequences are pooled into one entry, listed with their most common genes and DNA. Here the V and J calls rest on TCRdb's processing, not on the authors' analysis. In this sample the table shows about 550,000 distinct CDR3 sequences, approximately 21% of which occur a single time. Roughly 13% of the sample is in the top ten clones.

This receptor chain uses TRBV20-1 and TRBJ2-2; a tentative D call is TRBD2 (5 bases match). The sequenced sample was PBMCs, obtained 15 days after the yellow fever booster vaccination. This receptor was taken from a man aged 25-45 years who received the YFV17D yellow fever vaccine. This receptor carries the CDR3 CSASGRATWDTGELFF. The DNA sequence is given as TGCAGTGCTAGCGGGCGGGCCACCTGGGACACCGGGGAGCTGTTTTTT.